This TCR beta chain originates from a study of T cells in Graves' hyperthyroidism and ophthalmopathy. Looking at the study overall: Peripheral blood was acquired at first diagnosis, ahead of any therapy whatsoever. Findings and caveats of the study: Blood also contained most expanded thyroid clonotypes above 0.001.

Amplified TCR beta CDR3 regions came from RNA transcripts. The HTBI primer set served for first-round RT-PCR of the TCR CDR3. One entry per CDR3 protein, called by TCRdb with MiXCR from the multiplex PCR reads. The repertoire holds almost 35,000 distinct CDR3 sequences, with 52% as singletons. Trimming removed 7 bases at V and 12 bases at J, with 18 bases between. The CDR3 is made up of 12 amino acids. Germline V gene data show CDR1 as MNHNS and CDR2 as SASEGT. The study based diagnoses on clinical symptoms, serum thyroxine and TRAb, thyroid ultrasound and orbital computed tomography. The authors obtained PBMCs from around 10 ml of fresh peripheral blood. In the case of this clonotype: What it binds is not known.

The chain couples TRBV6-1 to TRBJ1-2, with D maybe TRBD1 (5 bases). The sample consisted of blood. This clonotype was obtained from a woman aged 40-49 years with Graves' ophthalmopathy. This chain's CDR3 is CASTDSSSGNTF. The CDR3 coding sequence is TGTGCCAGCACCGACAGTTCCTCTGGAAACACCTTC.